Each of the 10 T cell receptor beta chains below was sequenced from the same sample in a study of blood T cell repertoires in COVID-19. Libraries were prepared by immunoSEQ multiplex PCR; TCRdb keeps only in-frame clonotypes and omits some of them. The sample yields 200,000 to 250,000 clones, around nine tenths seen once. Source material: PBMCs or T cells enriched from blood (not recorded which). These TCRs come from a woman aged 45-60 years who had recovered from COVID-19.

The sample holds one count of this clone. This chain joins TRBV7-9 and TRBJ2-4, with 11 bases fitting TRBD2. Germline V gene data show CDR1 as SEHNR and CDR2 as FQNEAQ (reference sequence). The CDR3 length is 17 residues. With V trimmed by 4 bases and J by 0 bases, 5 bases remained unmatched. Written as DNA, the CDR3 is TGTGCCAGCAGCTCATTGGGACTAGCGGAAGCCAAAAACATTCAGTACTTC. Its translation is CASSSLGLAEAKNIQYF.

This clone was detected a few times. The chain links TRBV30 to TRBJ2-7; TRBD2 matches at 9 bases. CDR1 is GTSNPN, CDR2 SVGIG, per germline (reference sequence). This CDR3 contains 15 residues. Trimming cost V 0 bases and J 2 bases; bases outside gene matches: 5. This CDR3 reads CAWSVGLAGTYEQYF. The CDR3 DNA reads TGTGCCTGGAGTGTAGGCCTAGCGGGGACCTACGAGCAGTACTTC.

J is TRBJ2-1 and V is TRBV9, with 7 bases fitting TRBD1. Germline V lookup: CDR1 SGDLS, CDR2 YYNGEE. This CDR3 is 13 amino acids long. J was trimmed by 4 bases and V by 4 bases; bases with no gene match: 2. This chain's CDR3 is CASSPGQYNEQFF. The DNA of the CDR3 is TGTGCCAGCAGCCCGGGACAGTACAATGAGCAGTTCTTC.

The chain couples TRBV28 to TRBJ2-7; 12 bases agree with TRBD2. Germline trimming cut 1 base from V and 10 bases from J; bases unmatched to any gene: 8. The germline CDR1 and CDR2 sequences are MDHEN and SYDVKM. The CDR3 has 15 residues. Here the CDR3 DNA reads TGTGCCAGCAGTTTATACTCTAGCGGGAGGGCTGAACAGTACTTC. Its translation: CASSLYSSGRAEQYF.

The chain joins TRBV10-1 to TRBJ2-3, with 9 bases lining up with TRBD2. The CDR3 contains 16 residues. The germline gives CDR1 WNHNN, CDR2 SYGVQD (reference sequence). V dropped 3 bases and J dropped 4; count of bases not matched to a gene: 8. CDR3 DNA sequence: TGCGCCAGCAGTGAATTAGCGGGAGTGGGTGCAGATACGCAGTATTTT. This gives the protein CASSELAGVGADTQYF.

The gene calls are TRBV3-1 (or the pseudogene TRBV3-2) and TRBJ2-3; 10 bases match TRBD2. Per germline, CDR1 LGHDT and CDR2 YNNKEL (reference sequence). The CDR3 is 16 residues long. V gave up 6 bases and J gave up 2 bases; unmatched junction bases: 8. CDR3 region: CASSRGLADITDTQYF. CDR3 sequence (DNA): TGTGCCAGCAGTCGAGGACTAGCGGATATCACAGATACGCAGTATTTT.

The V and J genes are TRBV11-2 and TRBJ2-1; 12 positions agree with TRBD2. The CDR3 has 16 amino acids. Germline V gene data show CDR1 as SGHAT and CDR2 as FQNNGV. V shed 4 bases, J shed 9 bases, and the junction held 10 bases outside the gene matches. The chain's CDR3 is CASSSITSGRSSEQFF. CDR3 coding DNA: TGTGCCAGCAGCTCAATTACTAGCGGGAGGAGTAGTGAGCAGTTCTTC.

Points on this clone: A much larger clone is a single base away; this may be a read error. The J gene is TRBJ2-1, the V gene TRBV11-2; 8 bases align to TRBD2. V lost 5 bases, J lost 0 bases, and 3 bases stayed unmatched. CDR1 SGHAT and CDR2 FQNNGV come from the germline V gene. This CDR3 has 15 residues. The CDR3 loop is CASSPSGSSYNEQFF. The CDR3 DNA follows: TGTGCCAGCAGCCCGAGCGGGAGCTCCTACAATGAGCAGTTCTTC.

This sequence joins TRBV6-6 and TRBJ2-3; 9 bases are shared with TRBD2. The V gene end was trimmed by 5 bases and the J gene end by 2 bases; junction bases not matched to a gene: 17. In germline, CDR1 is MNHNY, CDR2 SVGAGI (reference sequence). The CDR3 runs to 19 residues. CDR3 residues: CASSPPRGFAGGPTDTQYF. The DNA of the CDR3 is TGTGCCAGCAGTCCACCGAGGGGGTTCGCGGGAGGGCCCACAGATACGCAGTATTTT.

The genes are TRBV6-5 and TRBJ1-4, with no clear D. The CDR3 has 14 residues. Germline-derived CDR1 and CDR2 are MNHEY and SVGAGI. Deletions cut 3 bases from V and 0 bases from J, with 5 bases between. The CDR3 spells CASSYSATNEKLFF. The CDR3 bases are TGTGCCAGCAGTTATTCTGCAACTAATGAAAAACTGTTTTTT.